This TCR beta chain was captured by sequencing in a study of OX40 agonist ivuxolimab in advanced cancers. On the study more broadly: Prior anti-PD-1, anti-PD-L1 or anti-CTLA-4 therapy did not bar entry, and 40% to 45% had some.

General study points: The investigators did not determine what antigen specificity the expanded peripheral T cells had.

TCRdb keeps only in-frame clones here, not all; method: immunoSEQ multiplex PCR. The sample shows 90,000 to 120,000 clones, 85% to 95% of them seen only once. The CDR3 sequence is 12 residues long. V was cut by 4 bases and J by 9 bases, with 10 bases left in between. Germline values: CDR1 SEHNR, CDR2 FQNEAQ (reference sequence). Turning to this clone: Antigen specificity is unknown.

Sequenced here: CD4+ or CD8+ T cells sorted from blood, sampled in a trial of the OX40 agonist ivuxolimab. The rearrangement joins TRBV7-9 to TRBJ1-5; tentatively, D is TRBD1 (6 bases). The source of this sequence is an adult with an advanced solid tumor such as melanoma, head and neck, liver or kidney cancer. The CDR3 nucleotides read TGTGCCAGCAGCTCCGGACAGCGGCCCCAGCATTTT. It is translated as CASSSGQRPQHF.